These 18 T cell receptor beta chains originate from one sample sequenced in a study of regulatory T cells in long-lasting Graves disease. Time point meaning: persistent/refractory GD, antithyroid drugs over 5 years with positive TRAb. There was RNA extracted from PBMCs, and the TCR library was made from it. Construction of the TCR beta libraries employed iRepertoire HTBI primers in conjunction with Arm-PCR of CDR3 regions. TCRdb fed the multiplex PCR reads into MiXCR, producing one record per CDR3 protein. The table includes over 350,000 distinct CDR3 sequences, around 21% detected once. The sequenced sample was peripheral blood mononuclear cells (PBMCs), obtained when the disease was refractory, from a patient treated with antithyroid drugs. These receptors came from a female donor with Graves disease.

The chain is built from TRBV10-1 and TRBJ2-2; TRBD1 is a possible D gene (6 bases). This CDR3 contains 13 residues. The V gene's germline CDR1 is WNHNN and CDR2 SYGVQD (reference sequence). V dropped 5 bases and J dropped 7 bases, with 11 bases sitting between them. In DNA form, the CDR3 reads TGCGCCAGCAGTCAGGGGACGGTCGGGGAGCTGTTTTTT. Its translation is CASSQGTVGELFF.

The gene calls are TRBV10-2 and TRBJ2-2; D may be TRBD1 or TRBD2 (5 bases each). Germline CDR1 reads WSHSY; CDR2 reads SAAADI. This CDR3 comprises 17 residues. With 1 base removed from V and 1 base from J, the gap between germline ends came to 13 bases. The CDR3 nucleotides read TGCGCCAGCAGTGAGTACGGCCCGGGGCGGAACACCGGGGAGCTGTTTTTT. It translates to CASSEYGPGRNTGELFF.

This clonotype was seen at least ten times. The V and J genes are TRBV11-2 and TRBJ2-5; 7 positions match TRBD1. Trimming at V came to 2 bases and at J to 7 bases, leaving 10 bases not matched to a gene. CDR1 and CDR2 (germline): SGHAT, FQNNGV. The CDR3 extends over 15 amino acids. The CDR3 sequence is CASSLTGATGGTQYF. In DNA form, the CDR3 reads TGTGCCAGCAGCTTAACAGGGGCTACTGGGGGGACCCAGTACTTC.

A word on this clonotype: A much larger clone sits a single nucleotide away, making a read error possible. Without the conserved terminal phenylalanine or tryptophan, this CDR3 likely stems from a read error. This chain links TRBV2 with TRBJ1-4; a weak D match, TRBD1 (6 bases). Germline loops: CDR1 SNHLY, CDR2 FYNNEI. Trimming took off 4 bases at V and 6 bases at J, with 9 bases between the two ends. The CDR3 consists of 13 residues. CDR3: CASSGDTYEKLFL. CDR3 bases: TGTGCCAGCAGTGGGGACACCTATGAAAAACTGTTTCTT.

This clonotype showed up many times. The chain carries TRBV6-1 and TRBJ2-5; 9 nucleotides agree with TRBD2. This CDR3 is built from 16 residues. V shed 8 bases, J shed 0 bases, and the junction held 10 bases outside the gene matches. Germline CDR1 is MNHNS and CDR2 is SASEGT. The CDR3 coding sequence is TGTGCCAGCCAGGGACTAGCCGGGCCCTACCAAGAGACCCAGTACTTC. Its translation: CASQGLAGPYQETQYF.

This clonotype was found once. This may be a read error, as it is one base from a much larger clone. V and J are TRBV27 and TRBJ2-7; 9 positions match TRBD1. Germline-derived CDR1 and CDR2 are MNHEY and SMNVEV (reference sequence). The V segment lost 10 bases and the J segment 3 bases; nucleotides outside the gene matches: 13. The CDR3 runs to 15 residues. CDR3 residues: CANRLRDRDYYEQYF. The CDR3 region has the DNA TGTGCCAACAGACTCCGGGACAGGGATTACTACGAGCAGTACTTC.

This clonotype showed up many times. The chain links TRBV27 to TRBJ2-5, with D perhaps matching TRBD1 (5 bases). Germline V CDR1 and CDR2: MNHEY, SMNVEV (reference sequence). The CDR3 covers 13 residues. V lost 6 bases and J lost 1, with 9 bases in between. DNA for the CDR3: TGTGCCAGCAGCCCCGACAGCCAAGAGACCCAGTACTTC. Amino acids: CASSPDSQETQYF.

J is TRBJ2-5 and V is TRBV20-1, with D uncertain. The CDR3 contains 13 residues. Trimming stripped 1 base from V and 5 bases from J, with 11 bases between. The germline V gene has CDR1 DFQATT and CDR2 SNEGSKA (reference sequence). CDR3 amino acids: CSARVLEGETQYF. The CDR3 nucleotides are TGCAGTGCTAGAGTTTTAGAAGGCGAGACCCAGTACTTC.

In its sample, this clonotype was seen many times. The gene calls are TRBV18 and TRBJ2-4; 8 bases fit TRBD2. CDR1 and CDR2 from the germline V gene are KGHSH and LQKENI. The ends lost 3 bases at V and 8 bases at J; junction bases unmatched: 6. The CDR3 runs 14 residues. The CDR3 reads CASSPPGLGHIQYF. The CDR3 nucleotides are TGTGCCAGCTCACCCCCGGGACTAGGGCACATTCAGTACTTC.

The rearrangement joins TRBV7-9 to TRBJ2-7; TRBD1 aligns across 8 bases. This CDR3 has 15 residues. V shed 1 base, J shed 3 bases, and the junction held 5 bases outside the gene matches. CDR1 is SEHNR, CDR2 FQNEAQ, per germline (reference sequence). The chain's CDR3 is CASSLGTGTGYEQYF. CDR3 coding DNA: TGTGCCAGCAGCTTAGGGACCGGGACAGGCTACGAGCAGTACTTC.

This clonotype was recorded a few times. The rearrangement uses TRBV3-2 and TRBJ2-7; TRBD2, the D gene given by the table, was not confirmed from the DNA. TRBV3-2 constitutes a pseudogene. The CDR3 loop spans 18 amino acids. CDR3 region: CASSENRTSGRVYYEQYF. The CDR3, as DNA: TGTGCCAGCAGCGAAAATCGGACTAGCGGGAGGGTTTACTACGAGCAGTACTTC.

This clonotype was detected ten times or more. The chain recombines TRBV28 with TRBJ2-7; TRBD2 matches 7 bases. This CDR3 has 14 residues. Looked up from germline, CDR1 is MDHEN and CDR2 is SYDVKM. V shed 6 bases, J shed 2 bases, and the junction held 7 bases outside the gene matches. CDR3 sequence: CASRNAGGTYEQYF. The CDR3 nucleotides are TGTGCCAGCAGGAACGCCGGGGGGACCTACGAGCAGTACTTC.

This clonotype was detected once. The chain employs TRBV7-2 and TRBJ1-1, with D hard to call. The CDR3 loop spans 15 amino acids. The V gene's germline CDR1 is SGHTA and CDR2 FQGNSA. V gave up 5 bases and J gave up 0 bases, with 13 bases separating them. Written as DNA, the CDR3 is TGTGCCAGCAGCATTGGTCCCTTCATGAACACTGAAGCTTTCTTT. Its protein is CASSIGPFMNTEAFF.

CDR3 in amino acids: CASSSRQGTNSPLHF. CDR3 coding DNA: TGTGCCAGCAGCTCAAGACAGGGGACTAATTCACCCCTCCACTTT. The chain couples TRBV5-4 to TRBJ1-6; 8 bases line up with TRBD1. The CDR3 consists of 15 residues. J lost 6 bases, V lost 3 bases, and 5 bases had no gene match. The germline gives CDR1 SGHNT, CDR2 YYREEE (reference sequence).

This clonotype was recorded at least ten times. The CDR3 DNA follows: TGTGCCAGCAGCTCTGGACTAGGGGAGCTGTTTTTT. This sequence encodes CASSSGLGELFF. The J gene is TRBJ2-2, the V gene TRBV7-9; maybe TRBD2 (6 bases). The CDR3 loop spans 12 amino acids. V gave up 4 bases and J gave up 8 bases, with 8 bases separating them. Germline V gene lookup returns CDR1 SEHNR and CDR2 FQNEAQ (reference sequence).

The rearrangement uses TRBV19 and TRBJ2-7; 14 bases match TRBD2. Germline values: CDR1 LNHDA, CDR2 SQIVND (reference sequence). This CDR3 has 18 amino acids. Losses at the gene ends were 4 bases for V and 1 base for J; bases not matched to a gene: 9. The CDR3 is CASSTKGTSGSTSYEQYF. The CDR3 DNA sequence: TGTGCCAGTAGTACTAAGGGGACTAGCGGGAGTACGTCCTACGAGCAGTACTTC.

The V call is TRBV9, the J call TRBJ2-3; a possible D gene is TRBD1 (6 bases). Germline values: CDR1 SGDLS, CDR2 YYNGEE. The CDR3 covers 14 residues. V was cut by 4 bases and J by 6 bases, with 15 bases left in between. The CDR3: CASSPRGGWDTQYF. CDR3 bases: TGTGCCAGCAGCCCCCGAGGGGGTTGGGATACGCAGTATTTT.

This clonotype has ten or more counts. V gene TRBV28 combines with J gene TRBJ2-7, with D tentatively TRBD2 (5 bases). Trimming removed 9 bases at V and 2 bases at J, with 14 bases between. Germline V gene data show CDR1 as MDHEN and CDR2 as SYDVKM. The CDR3 has 13 residues. CDR3 coding DNA: TGTGCCAGTAAGGTCACTAGGGCCTACGAGCAGTACTTC. Residues: CASKVTRAYEQYF. Looking up the rest from reference TRBV28 and TRBJ2-7 gives the full variable domain: DVKVTQSSRYLVKRTGEKVFLECVQDMDHENMFWYRQDPGLGLRLIYFSYDVKMKEKGDIPEGYSVSREKKERFSLILESASTNQTSMYLCASKVTRAYEQYFGPGTRLTVT.